What follows are 21 T cell receptor beta chains derived from one specimen sequenced in a study of molecular identifiers for immune sequencing clone quantification. TCRdb reprocessed the PCR reads via MiXCR and lists one record per CDR3 protein. The top ten clones hold roughly 4.8% of a sample with around 8,000 distinct CDR3 sequences, 33% of them seen once. Sample: naive CD8+ T cells from blood, with Jurkat cell RNA spiked in. The subset: FACS-sorted CD8+CD4-CCR7+CD45RA+ naive T cells. Source of these receptors: a human donor in good health. Some libraries in this study had Jurkat cell RNA spiked in.

The CDR3 here is CASSRRGRTVSGELFF. CDR3 coding DNA: TGTGCCAGCAGTCGTCGCGGGAGAACCGTCAGCGGGGAGCTGTTTTTT. The rearrangement joins TRBV28 to TRBJ2-2; 7 positions match TRBD2. The CDR3 has 16 amino acids. V shed 5 bases and J 7 bases; nucleotides not matched to a gene: 13. The germline gives CDR1 MDHEN, CDR2 SYDVKM.

Worth noting for this clonotype: A junction end diverges from the germline sequence, so it may reflect a read error. The rearrangement joins TRBV6-6 to TRBJ2-2; the match to TRBD2 covers 9 bases. The CDR3 spans 17 residues. Germline CDR1 MNHNY, CDR2 SVGAGI (reference sequence). This CDR3 reads CASSNSTLAGRTGELFF. In nucleotides, the CDR3 is TGTGCCAGCAGTAACTCAACCCTAGCGGGAAGAACCGGGGAGCTGTTTTTT.

The chain links TRBV5-1 to TRBJ2-3, with 8 bases matching TRBD2. Germline CDR1 and CDR2: SGHRS and YFSETQ. V dropped 4 bases and J dropped 0; count of bases not matched to a gene: 7. CDR3 length equals 16 residues. The CDR3 region has the DNA TGCGCCAGCAGCGCGAGACTAGCGAGGAGCACAGATACGCAGTATTTT. This gives the protein CASSARLARSTDTQYF.

The chain employs TRBV4-1 and TRBJ2-7; D is unclear. The germline gives CDR1 MGHRA, CDR2 YSYEKL. The CDR3 has 14 residues. Trimming stripped 3 bases from V and 3 bases from J, with 12 bases between. DNA of the CDR3: TGCGCCAGCAGCCAGGGCCAGTTGAGCTACGAGCAGTACTTC. The encoded protein is CASSQGQLSYEQYF.

By frequency in the sample, this clonotype is medium-sized (0.01 to 0.1%). The chain is built from TRBV9 and TRBJ1-1; TRBD1 aligns across 7 bases. CDR1 and CDR2 from the germline V gene are SGDLS and YYNGEE. Trimming cost V 4 bases and J 8 bases; bases outside gene matches: 8. The CDR3 has 13 residues. The CDR3 region is CASSLLGTAEAFF. The CDR3 region has the DNA TGTGCCAGCAGCCTCCTAGGGACAGCCGAAGCTTTCTTT. Looking up the rest from reference TRBV9 and TRBJ1-1 gives the full variable domain: DSGVTQTPKHLITATGQRVTLRCSPRSGDLSVYWYQQSLDQGLQFLIQYYNGEERAKGNILERFSAQQFPDLHSELNLSSLELGDSALYFCASSLLGTAEAFFGQGTRLTVV.

This chain uses TRBV2 with TRBJ1-5; D ambiguous. CDR3 size: 13 residues. V was clipped by 4 bases and J by 4 bases, with 8 bases between them. Germline CDR1 reads SNHLY; CDR2 reads FYNNEI. CDR3: CASSVRENQPQHF. The CDR3 bases are TGTGCCAGCAGTGTCCGGGAGAATCAGCCCCAGCATTTT.

By frequency in the sample, this clonotype is medium-sized. The chain employs TRBV29-1 and TRBJ1-4; D remains unclear. Germline assignment: CDR1 SQVTM and CDR2 ANQGSEA. The germline V and J ends were trimmed by 7 bases and 0 bases, with 9 bases remaining between them. The CDR3 totals 13 residues. The CDR3 coding sequence is TGCAGCGCGACGGATGCAACTAATGAAAAACTGTTTTTT. It codes for CSATDATNEKLFF.

This clonotype counts as medium-sized. V gene TRBV7-9 combines with J gene TRBJ2-4; D gene unclear. Looked up from germline, CDR1 is SEHNR and CDR2 is FQNEAQ (reference sequence). V was cut by 5 bases and J by 0 bases, with 14 bases left in between. The CDR3 has 16 residues. The CDR3 here is CASSPGTPLAKNIQYF. CDR3 DNA: TGTGCCAGCAGCCCCGGAACCCCGTTAGCCAAAAACATTCAGTACTTC.

This sequence joins TRBV6-1 and TRBJ1-5; unclear D gene. With 3 bases removed from V and 1 base from J, the gap between germline ends came to 13 bases. The CDR3 loop spans 16 amino acids. Germline V gene lookup returns CDR1 MNHNS and CDR2 SASEGT. CDR3 sequence reads: CASSDLPFGSNQPQHF. The DNA for the CDR3 is TGTGCCAGCAGTGACCTACCCTTTGGGAGCAATCAGCCCCAGCATTTT.

This clonotype was counted only a few times. The gene calls are TRBV27 and TRBJ2-1; a weak D match, TRBD1 (6 bases). This CDR3 is 15 amino acids long. Trimming removed 4 bases at V and 4 bases at J, with 14 bases between. Germline V gene lookup returns CDR1 MNHEY and CDR2 SMNVEV (reference sequence). Written as DNA, the CDR3 is TGTGCCAGCAGTTCCAGGGGTTCGAGATACAATGAGCAGTTCTTC. It is translated as CASSSRGSRYNEQFF.

The rearrangement joins TRBV28 to TRBJ2-7, with 7 bases matching TRBD1. Trimming took 5 bases from V and 2 from J; bases not matched to a gene: 6. Germline lookup yields CDR1 MDHEN and CDR2 SYDVKM. The CDR3 has 14 amino acids. The CDR3 protein is CASSPTGTAYEQYF. In nucleotides, the CDR3 is TGTGCCAGCAGTCCGACCGGGACAGCCTACGAGCAGTACTTC.

This clonotype was recorded a few times. V is TRBV10-2 and J is TRBJ2-3; 9 bases match TRBD2. This CDR3 is 16 amino acids long. V shed 0 bases, J shed 4 bases, and the junction held 5 bases outside the gene matches. Germline CDR1 reads WSHSY; CDR2 reads SAAADI. The DNA of the CDR3 is TGCGCCAGCAGTGAGTCGGCGGGGGGGGGAGCAGATACGCAGTATTTT. Translation: CASSESAGGGADTQYF.

This sequence joins TRBV6-9 and TRBJ1-6; 9 bases map to TRBD1. Trimming cost V 5 bases and J 4 bases; bases outside gene matches: 9. The germline gives CDR1 MNHGY, CDR2 SVAAGI. The CDR3 sequence is 17 residues long. Here the CDR3 reads CASSPTGQGRYNSPLHF. The CDR3 nucleotides read TGTGCCAGCAGTCCGACCGGACAGGGGAGATATAATTCACCCCTCCACTTT.

Concerning this clonotype itself: Because the CDR3 is missing its conserved closing phenylalanine or tryptophan, this is likely a read error. This chain links TRBV6-6 with TRBJ1-6, with 9 positions matching TRBD1. CDR3 size: 17 residues. Germline-derived CDR1 and CDR2 are MNHNY and SVGAGI (reference sequence). J lost 10 bases, V lost 5 bases, and 15 bases had no gene match. CDR3 coding DNA: TGTGCCAGCAGTCCGACCGGACAGGGGAGATTTAAATCACCCCTCCACATT. Its translation: CASSPTGQGRFKSPLHI.

The chain recombines TRBV28 with TRBJ1-2; D not resolved. The CDR3 sequence is 15 residues long. V lost 3 bases and J 4 bases, leaving 15 bases between the germline ends. Germline V lookup: CDR1 MDHEN, CDR2 SYDVKM. The CDR3 loop reads CASSFRAGRSYGYTF. The CDR3 DNA is TGTGCCAGCAGTTTTAGGGCAGGACGGAGCTATGGCTACACCTTC.

The rearrangement uses TRBV2 and TRBJ2-7, with 7 bases lining up with TRBD1. The CDR3 is 15 amino acids. The J segment lost 1 base and the V segment lost 3 bases, leaving 6 bases of the junction unmatched. Germline loops: CDR1 SNHLY, CDR2 FYNNEI. CDR3 bases: TGTGCCAGCAGTGAGACAGGGTACCGGTCCTACGAGCAGTACTTC. As protein: CASSETGYRSYEQYF.

J is TRBJ1-5 and V is TRBV20-1; D is unresolved. V was trimmed by 0 bases and J by 4 bases, leaving 13 bases between them. The CDR3 length is 15 residues. Germline CDR1 reads DFQATT; CDR2 reads SNEGSKA (reference sequence). As DNA, the CDR3 is TGCAGTGCTAGAGATTTCGGAGACGGTAATCAGCCCCAGCATTTT. Translation gives CSARDFGDGNQPQHF.

In this sample, this clonotype turned up a few times. This rearrangement joins TRBV4-2 to TRBJ1-1; 7 bases fit TRBD1. In germline, CDR1 is LGHNA, CDR2 YNFKEQ. The V segment lost 0 bases and the J segment 10 bases; nucleotides outside the gene matches: 5. The CDR3 is made up of 13 amino acids. CDR3 sequence: CASSQEDRATAFF. CDR3 in DNA: TGTGCCAGCAGCCAAGAAGACAGGGCGACAGCTTTCTTT.

This clonotype was detected only a few times. The chain links TRBV28 to TRBJ2-7, with D perhaps matching TRBD2 (5 bases). V shed 4 bases and J shed 6 bases, with 16 bases lying between them. This CDR3 spans 14 amino acids. Germline V gene data show CDR1 as MDHEN and CDR2 as SYDVKM. CDR3 loop: CASSSPGNPREQYF. The CDR3 DNA reads TGTGCCAGCAGTTCGCCGGGAAACCCCCGCGAGCAGTACTTC.

This sequence joins TRBV19 and TRBJ1-5, with D possibly being TRBD1 (6 bases). The CDR3 covers 16 residues. Per germline, CDR1 LNHDA and CDR2 SQIVND (reference sequence). V shed 2 bases and J shed 4 bases, with 15 bases lying between them. CDR3 residues: CASSIWGRGGNQPQHF. CDR3 DNA sequence: TGTGCCAGTAGTATATGGGGCAGGGGAGGGAATCAGCCCCAGCATTTT. Supplemented by reference TRBV19 and TRBJ1-5, the full variable domain reads DGGITQSPKYLFRKEGQNVTLSCEQNLNHDAMYWYRQDPGQGLRLIYYSQIVNDFQKGDIAEGYSVSREKKESFPLTVTSAQKNPTAFYLCASSIWGRGGNQPQHFGDGTRLSIL.

The chain couples TRBV5-4 to TRBJ2-5, with D possibly called TRBD1 or TRBD2 (7 bases each). V was cut by 3 bases and J by 3 bases, with 18 bases left in between. The CDR3 runs to 16 residues. Germline CDR1 reads SGHNT; CDR2 reads YYREEE (reference sequence). DNA for the CDR3: TGTGCCAGCAGCTCCAACCCGACAGGGAGGGAAGAGACCCAGTACTTC. Protein: CASSSNPTGREETQYF.